The 7 T cell receptor beta chains below all came from one sample that was sequenced in a study of shared clonotypes between healthy human individuals. Repertoires were generated with immunoSEQ multiplex PCR, while TCRdb's copy carries only in-frame clones and drops some. The sample shows over a million clones, under 80% of them seen only once. Sequencing used memory CD4+ T cells sorted from blood. Stated subset: CD45RA-negative fraction. The receptors here all came from a man between 18 and 29 years old in good health.

The chain has TRBV2 and TRBJ1-1, with 8 positions matching TRBD1. J lost 0 bases, V lost 6 bases, and 0 bases had no gene match. The CDR3 spans 13 residues. Germline values: CDR1 SNHLY, CDR2 FYNNEI. The CDR3 is CASRGQVNTEAFF. In DNA, the CDR3 is TGTGCCAGCAGGGGACAGGTGAACACTGAAGCTTTCTTT.

This sequence joins TRBV7-2 and TRBJ2-5, with D maybe TRBD1 (6 bases). This CDR3 is built from 17 residues. Germline loops: CDR1 SGHTA, CDR2 FQGNSA. The V end was cut by 0 bases, the J end by 2 bases, with 16 bases between. In nucleotides, the CDR3 is TGTGCCAGCAGCTTAGCCTTCAGGTCCAGGGGACAAGAGACCCAGTACTTC. Encoded protein: CASSLAFRSRGQETQYF.

Remarks on this clone: The junction does not match germline at one end; this may be a read error. The V gene is TRBV6-1, the J gene TRBJ1-2; 9 nucleotides agree with TRBD1. Germline CDR1 reads MNHNS; CDR2 reads SASEGT. The CDR3 is 13 amino acids. The CDR3 bases are TGTGCCAGCAGTCCTACGGACAGGGGCCCACTCTTCTTC. Its protein product is CASSPTDRGPLFF.

In this sample, this clone turned up a few times. This rearrangement joins TRBV5-4 to TRBJ1-2; tentatively, D is TRBD1 (5 bases). V was clipped by 3 bases and J by 6 bases, with 12 bases between them. Germline loops: CDR1 SGHNT, CDR2 YYREEE (reference sequence). There are 13 residues in the CDR3. Here the CDR3 reads CASSSPGLNGYTF. CDR3 in DNA: TGTGCCAGCAGCTCCCCAGGGTTGAATGGCTACACCTTC.

V and J are TRBV5-1 and TRBJ2-7, with TRBD1 identical over 7 bases. This CDR3 has 14 amino acids. Per germline, CDR1 SGHRS and CDR2 YFSETQ. Trimming removed 2 bases from V and 4 bases from J; junction bases left unmatched: 6. The CDR3 DNA follows: TGCGCCAGCAGCTTCAATGGACAGGAGTACGAGCAGTACTTC. It translates to CASSFNGQEYEQYF.

The chain uses TRBV19 and TRBJ2-5, with 7 nucleotides matching TRBD1. V lost 3 bases to trimming and J lost 2 bases; unmatched junction nucleotides: 15. Germline V gene sequence: CDR1 LNHDA, CDR2 SQIVND (reference sequence). The CDR3 covers 18 residues. The CDR3 loop is CASSIYAGAGGRQETQYF. The CDR3 coding sequence is TGTGCCAGTAGTATTTACGCCGGGGCAGGGGGACGGCAAGAGACCCAGTACTTC.

The chain carries TRBV7-9 and TRBJ1-1; perhaps TRBD1 as D (5 bases). The germline V gene has CDR1 SEHNR and CDR2 FQNEAQ (reference sequence). V was cut by 3 bases and J by 3 bases, with 11 bases left in between. CDR3 length: 14 amino acids. The CDR3 sequence: CASSFFGGDTEAFF. For the CDR3, the DNA is TGTGCCAGCAGCTTCTTTGGAGGGGACACTGAAGCTTTCTTT.